This TCR beta chain was sequenced in a study of response to subunit inactivated influenza vaccine. Via MiXCR, TCRdb re-called the RT-PCR reads, giving one row per CDR3 protein. This sample has some 800,000 distinct CDR3 sequences, with less than 25% found just once. Trimming cost V 3 bases and J 0 bases, with 12 bases left between them. The CDR3 covers 16 residues. Germline V gene lookup returns CDR1 DFQATT and CDR2 SNEGSKA (reference sequence). The chain is built from TRBV20-1 and TRBJ2-6; no clear D. The receptor comes from a man in his fifties who received an inactivated influenza vaccine. The source material was PBMCs from blood, sampled about 5 days after vaccination. CDR3: CSASKGTPSGANVLTF. CDR3 nucleotide sequence: TGCAGTGCTAGCAAGGGAACCCCCTCTGGGGCCAACGTCCTGACTTTC.